This T cell receptor (beta chain) was found in a study of blood T cells in healthy people across ages. CDR1 and CDR2 from the germline V gene are SNHLY and FYNNEI. The CDR3 runs 12 residues. Next came a second PCR, run for about 6 to 12 cycles, which used a sample-barcoded 5' primer along with a J-beta primer mix. A single record per CDR3 protein comes from TCRdb applying MiXCR to the 5' RACE reads. The table shows about 1 million distinct CDR3 sequences, with around 27% occurring only once. The data were also submitted as part of a second study, on T cells of mothers and their children.

The chain is built from TRBV2 and TRBJ2-5, with 10 bases that match TRBD1. The DNA end is a closer match to TRBJ2-1, so the J assignment may be wrong. This clonotype was sampled from a girl aged 2 to 10 in good health. Material: blood. CDR3 region: CAGRQGANEQFF. The DNA for the CDR3 is TGTGCCGGGAGACAGGGGGCGAACGAGCAGTTCTTC.